The following is a TCR beta chain sequence with its context. The antigen remains undetermined. Trimming removed 6 bases from V and 5 bases from J; junction bases left unmatched: 9. The CDR3 is 16 residues long. These data are taken from a study of CD8 T cells in ankylosing spondylitis. Study-level findings and limits: Some of these motif variants have turned up before, in reports on reactive arthritis synovial fluid and blood.

One entry per CDR3 protein results from TCRdb running MiXCR on the 5' RACE reads. The sample consists of a few hundred thousand distinct CDR3 sequences, 15% to 20% of them appearing once. The V gene is TRBV12-3 or TRBV12-4, the J gene TRBJ2-1, with 11 bases matching TRBD2. Sample: blood, either unsorted or a sorted T cell fraction (not recorded which). The receptor comes from a male donor with ankylosing spondylitis or in good health (not recorded which). The CDR3 nucleotides read TGTGCCAGCAGACTTAGGACTAGCGGGCTTAACAATGAGCAGTTCTTC. Protein product: CASRLRTSGLNNEQFF.